This is a list of T cell receptor beta chains from one sample in a study of T-cell reconstitution after alpha-beta-depleted transplantation in children. In TCRdb, the PCR reads were re-called with MiXCR into one record per CDR3 protein. The top ten clones hold approximately 16% of a sample with roughly 100,000 distinct CDR3 sequences, about 7.5% of them seen once. The sequencing used PBMCs, collected before TCRalphabeta/CD19-depleted stem cell transplant. Receptors were obtained from a boy between 2 and 10 years old with acute lymphoblastic leukemia, due to receive a stem cell transplant. CDR3s include the opening cysteine and the closing phenylalanine or tryptophan. The order of the fields is clone size, V gene, J gene, CDR3 protein. For some rows the clone size is stated as once, few or many, or as a class when expanded; others skip it.

many	TRBV13	TRBJ2-1	CASSTYGVSSYNEQFF
NA	TRBV2	TRBJ2-3	CASTIGRDTQYF
few	TRBV28	TRBJ2-1	CASSLMGNEQFF
few	TRBV5-1	TRBJ1-6	CASSPGRDSVGFSYNSPLHF
NA	TRBV7-2	TRBJ2-3	CVSSLRTSKTDTQYF
many	TRBV4-1	TRBJ2-4	CASSQGLLGNIQYF
NA	TRBV14	TRBJ1-4	CASSRQGAGTNEKLFF
many	TRBV12-3/TRBV12-4	TRBJ2-7	CASSYETGGHYEQYF
many	TRBV5-1	TRBJ2-7	CASSLLTGTHEQYF
many	TRBV6-6	TRBJ2-7	CASSTLSYEQYF
NA	TRBV6-5	TRBJ1-4	CASSYLGGSEKLFF
many	TRBV20-1	TRBJ2-7	CSARDWGQGADEQYF
few	TRBV28	TRBJ2-4	CASRRQGTNIQYF
many	TRBV4-1	TRBJ1-5	CASSQEVGFANQPQHF
NA	TRBV25-1	TRBJ1-1	CASSEYRATEAFF
few	TRBV6-1	TRBJ2-5	CASTPNQETQYF
NA	TRBV19	TRBJ2-2	CASSIAASWDTGELFF
many	TRBV5-1	TRBJ2-7	CASSLGWRGDEQYF
many	TRBV20-1	TRBJ2-1	CSARDLGRTTGQFF
few	TRBV6-5	TRBJ1-2	CASSYSTGTNYGYTF
NA	TRBV23-1	TRBJ2-3	CASRGRTPSTDTQYF
NA	TRBV6-4	TRBJ2-1	CASSRTSGGPGEQFF
many	TRBV5-1	TRBJ2-7	CASTEDGFSYEQYF
many	TRBV3-1	TRBJ2-3	CASSQDVDTQYF
many	TRBV7-6	TRBJ1-4	CASSIGYRSEKLFF
few	TRBV20-1	TRBJ2-7	CSARDPTSGDSYEQYF
many	TRBV27	TRBJ1-1	CASSPRTMNTEAFF
many	TRBV20-1	TRBJ1-6	CSARDREYSPLHF
few	TRBV5-6	TRBJ1-1	CASSLINTEAFF
many	TRBV9	TRBJ1-1	CASSTDRNTEASF
few	TRBV15	TRBJ1-6	CATSREWTGTYNSPLHF
many	TRBV7-2	TRBJ1-5	CASSSGTGEAPQHF
many	TRBV4-1	TRBJ2-1	CASSQGAGQGWNEQFF
NA	TRBV15	TRBJ2-3	CATSGEEGATDTQYF
many	TRBV20-1	TRBJ2-5	CSASGLAGETQYF
many	TRBV6-1	TRBJ1-5	CASSELPGQGDNQPQHF
NA	TRBV2	TRBJ2-5	CATKVGGQETQYF
many	TRBV12-5	TRBJ2-1	CASGLVGSNEQFF
few	TRBV20-1	TRBJ2-3	CSASANGPKADTQYF